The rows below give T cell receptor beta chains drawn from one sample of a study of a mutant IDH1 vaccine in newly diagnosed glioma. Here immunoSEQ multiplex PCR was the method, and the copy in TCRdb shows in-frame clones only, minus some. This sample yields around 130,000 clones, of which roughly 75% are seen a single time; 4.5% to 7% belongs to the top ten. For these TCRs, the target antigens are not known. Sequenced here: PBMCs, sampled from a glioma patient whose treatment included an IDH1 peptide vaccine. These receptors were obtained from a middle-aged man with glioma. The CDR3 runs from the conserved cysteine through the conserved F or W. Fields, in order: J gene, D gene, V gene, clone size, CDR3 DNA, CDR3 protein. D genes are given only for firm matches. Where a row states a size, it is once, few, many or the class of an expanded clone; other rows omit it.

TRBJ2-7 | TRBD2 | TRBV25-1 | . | TGTGCCAGCAGGTCAGCGGGAGTGAACGAGCAGTACTTC | CASRSAGVNEQYF
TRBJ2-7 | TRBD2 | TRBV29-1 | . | TGCAGCGTCGAAGGGGGACTAGCTCCCTACGAGCAGTACTTC | CSVEGGLAPYEQYF
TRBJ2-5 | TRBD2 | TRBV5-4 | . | TGTGCCAGCAGCCCTAAGAGCGGGAGGGCCGAAGAGACCCAGTACTTC | CASSPKSGRAEETQYF
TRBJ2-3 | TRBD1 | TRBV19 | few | TGTGCCAGTAAGGGGACAGGGGCTACGCAGTATTTT | CASKGTGATQYF
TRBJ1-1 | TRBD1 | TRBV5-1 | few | TGCGCCAGCAGCTTAGGGGGCCACACTGAAGCTTTCTTT | CASSLGGHTEAFF
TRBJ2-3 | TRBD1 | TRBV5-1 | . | TGCGCCAGCAGCTTAACAGGGGGGCCCGTTGCGGATACGCAGTATTTT | CASSLTGGPVADTQYF
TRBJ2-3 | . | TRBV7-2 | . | TGTGCCAGCAGCAGCACTAGCACAGTTAGCACAGATACGCAGTATTTT | CASSSTSTVSTDTQYF
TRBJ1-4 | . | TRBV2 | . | TGTGCCAGCAACCCAGACAGGACAACTAATGAAAAACTGTTTTTT | CASNPDRTTNEKLFF
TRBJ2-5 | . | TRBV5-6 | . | TGTGCCAGCAGCTTGGTGTGGGCAGGAGGGGAGACCCAGTACTTC | CASSLVWAGGETQYF
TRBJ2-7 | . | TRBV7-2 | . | TGTGCCAGCAGCTTACCCCAGACCTACTACGAGCAGTACTTC | CASSLPQTYYEQYF